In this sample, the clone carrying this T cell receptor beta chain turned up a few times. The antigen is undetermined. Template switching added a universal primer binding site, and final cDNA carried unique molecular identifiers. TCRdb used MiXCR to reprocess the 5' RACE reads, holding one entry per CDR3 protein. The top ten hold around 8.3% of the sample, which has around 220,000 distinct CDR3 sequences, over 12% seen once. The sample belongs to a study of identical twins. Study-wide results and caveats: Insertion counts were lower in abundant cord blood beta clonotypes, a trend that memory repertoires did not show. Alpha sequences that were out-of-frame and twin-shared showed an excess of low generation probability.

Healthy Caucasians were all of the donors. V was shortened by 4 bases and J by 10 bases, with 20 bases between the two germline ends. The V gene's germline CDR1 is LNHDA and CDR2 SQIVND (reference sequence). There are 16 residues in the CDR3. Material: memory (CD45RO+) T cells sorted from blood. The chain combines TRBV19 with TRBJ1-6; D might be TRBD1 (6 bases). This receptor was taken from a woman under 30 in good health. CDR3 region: CASSTSDSGHESPLHF. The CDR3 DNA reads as TGTGCCAGTAGTACCTCGGACAGCGGGCACGAATCACCCCTCCACTTT.